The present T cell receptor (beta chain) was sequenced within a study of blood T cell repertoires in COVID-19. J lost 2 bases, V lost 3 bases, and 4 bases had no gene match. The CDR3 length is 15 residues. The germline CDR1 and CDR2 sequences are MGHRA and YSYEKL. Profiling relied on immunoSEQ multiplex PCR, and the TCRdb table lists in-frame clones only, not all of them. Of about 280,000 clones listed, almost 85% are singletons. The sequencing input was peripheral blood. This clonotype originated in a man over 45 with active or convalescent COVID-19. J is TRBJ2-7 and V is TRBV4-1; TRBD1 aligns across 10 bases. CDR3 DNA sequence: TGCGCCAGCAGCCAGGGCGGACAGGGGGCCTACGAGCAGTACTTC. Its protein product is CASSQGGQGAYEQYF.